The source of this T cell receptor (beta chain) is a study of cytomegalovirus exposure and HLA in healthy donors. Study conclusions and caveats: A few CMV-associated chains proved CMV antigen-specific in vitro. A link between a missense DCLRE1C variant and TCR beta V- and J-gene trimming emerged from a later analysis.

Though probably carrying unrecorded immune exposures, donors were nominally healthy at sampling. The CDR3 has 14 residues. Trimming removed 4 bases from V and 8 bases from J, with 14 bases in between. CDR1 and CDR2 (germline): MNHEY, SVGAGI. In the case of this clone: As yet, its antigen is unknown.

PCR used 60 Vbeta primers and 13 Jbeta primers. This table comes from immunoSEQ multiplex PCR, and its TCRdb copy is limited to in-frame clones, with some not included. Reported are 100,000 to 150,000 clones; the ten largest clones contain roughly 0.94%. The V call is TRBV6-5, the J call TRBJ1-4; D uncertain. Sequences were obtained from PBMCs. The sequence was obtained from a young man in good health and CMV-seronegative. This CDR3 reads CASSSSGAAEKLFF. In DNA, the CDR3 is TGTGCCAGCAGTTCATCCGGAGCGGCAGAAAAACTGTTTTTT.